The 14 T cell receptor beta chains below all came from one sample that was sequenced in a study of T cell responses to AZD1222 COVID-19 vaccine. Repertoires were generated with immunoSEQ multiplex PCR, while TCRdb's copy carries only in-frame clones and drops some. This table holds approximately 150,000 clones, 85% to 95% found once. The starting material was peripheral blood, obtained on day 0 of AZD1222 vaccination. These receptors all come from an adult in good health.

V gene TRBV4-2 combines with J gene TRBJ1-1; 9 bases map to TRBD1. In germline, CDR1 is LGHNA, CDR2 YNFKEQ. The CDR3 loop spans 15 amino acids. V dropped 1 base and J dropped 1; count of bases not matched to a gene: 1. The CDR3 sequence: CASSQGQGGNTEAFF. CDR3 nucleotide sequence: TGTGCCAGCAGCCAAGGACAGGGGGGGAACACTGAAGCTTTCTTT.

CDR3: CASSLLGQNTGELFF. In DNA, the CDR3 is TGTGCCAGCAGCTTGTTGGGACAGAACACCGGGGAGCTGTTTTTT. V usage is TRBV7-3 and J usage is TRBJ2-2; D is possibly TRBD1 (6 bases). The length of the CDR3 is 15 residues. Germline CDR1 is SGHTA and CDR2 is FQGTGA. V was pared by 3 bases and J by 1 base, with 9 bases between. The variable domain in full, completed from reference TRBV7-3 and TRBJ2-2, reads GAGVSQTPSNKVTEKGKYVELRCDPISGHTALYWYRQSLGQGPEFLIYFQGTGAADDSGLPNDRFFAVRPEGSVSTLKIQRTERGDSAVYLCASSLLGQNTGELFFGEGSRLTVL.

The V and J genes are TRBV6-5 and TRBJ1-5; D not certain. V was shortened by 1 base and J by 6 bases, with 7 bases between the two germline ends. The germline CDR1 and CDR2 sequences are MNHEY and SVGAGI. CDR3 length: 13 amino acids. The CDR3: CASSYFRGQPQHF. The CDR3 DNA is TGTGCCAGCAGTTACTTCCGCGGTCAGCCCCAGCATTTT.

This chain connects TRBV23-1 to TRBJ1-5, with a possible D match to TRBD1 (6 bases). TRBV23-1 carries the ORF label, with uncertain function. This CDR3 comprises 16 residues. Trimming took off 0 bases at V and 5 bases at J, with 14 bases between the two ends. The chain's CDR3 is CASSQSSRDIYQPQHF. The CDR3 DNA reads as TGCGCCAGCAGTCAATCCTCTCGGGACATATATCAGCCCCAGCATTTT.

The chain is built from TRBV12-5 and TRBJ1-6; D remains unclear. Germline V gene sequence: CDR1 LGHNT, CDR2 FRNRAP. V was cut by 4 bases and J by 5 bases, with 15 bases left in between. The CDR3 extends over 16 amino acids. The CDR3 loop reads CASGSPILMDNSPLHF. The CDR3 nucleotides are TGTGCTAGTGGTTCCCCCATTCTTATGGATAATTCACCCCTCCACTTT. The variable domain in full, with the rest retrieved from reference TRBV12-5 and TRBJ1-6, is DARVTQTPRHKVTEMGQEVTMRCQPILGHNTVFWYRQTMMQGLELLAYFRNRAPLDDSGMPKDRFSAEMPDATLATLKIQPSEPRDSAVYFCASGSPILMDNSPLHFGNGTRLTVT.

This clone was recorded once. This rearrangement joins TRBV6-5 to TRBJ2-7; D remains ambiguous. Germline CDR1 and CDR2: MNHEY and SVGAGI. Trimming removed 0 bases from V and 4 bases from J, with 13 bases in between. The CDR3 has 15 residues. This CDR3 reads CASSYSPDRPYEQYF. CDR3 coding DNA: TGTGCCAGCAGTTACTCCCCGGACCGTCCATACGAGCAGTACTTC.

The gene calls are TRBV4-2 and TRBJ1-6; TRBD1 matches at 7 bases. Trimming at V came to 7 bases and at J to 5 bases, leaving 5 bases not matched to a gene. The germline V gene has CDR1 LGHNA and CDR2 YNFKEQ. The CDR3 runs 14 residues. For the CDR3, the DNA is TGTGCCAGCACCCGGGGGACAGATAATTCACCCCTCCACTTT. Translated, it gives CASTRGTDNSPLHF.

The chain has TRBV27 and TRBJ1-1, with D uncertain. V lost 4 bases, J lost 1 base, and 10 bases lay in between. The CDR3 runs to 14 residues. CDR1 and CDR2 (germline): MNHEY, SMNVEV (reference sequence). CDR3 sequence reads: CASSWHRQNTEAFF. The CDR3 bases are TGTGCCAGCAGTTGGCACAGACAGAACACTGAAGCTTTCTTT.

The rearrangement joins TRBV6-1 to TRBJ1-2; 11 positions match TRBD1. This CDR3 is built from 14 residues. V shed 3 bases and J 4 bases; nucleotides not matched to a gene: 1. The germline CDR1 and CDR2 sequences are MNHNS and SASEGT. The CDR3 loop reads CASSDGTGGYGYTF. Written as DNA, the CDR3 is TGTGCCAGCAGTGATGGGACAGGGGGCTATGGCTACACCTTC.

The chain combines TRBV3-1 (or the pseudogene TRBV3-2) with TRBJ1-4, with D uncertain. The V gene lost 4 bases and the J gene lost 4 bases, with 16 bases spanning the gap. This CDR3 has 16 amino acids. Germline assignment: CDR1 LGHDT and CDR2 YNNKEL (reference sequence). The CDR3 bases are TGTGCCAGCAGCCCTTTTACGTCCAGGTTTAATGAAAAACTGTTTTTT. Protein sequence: CASSPFTSRFNEKLFF.

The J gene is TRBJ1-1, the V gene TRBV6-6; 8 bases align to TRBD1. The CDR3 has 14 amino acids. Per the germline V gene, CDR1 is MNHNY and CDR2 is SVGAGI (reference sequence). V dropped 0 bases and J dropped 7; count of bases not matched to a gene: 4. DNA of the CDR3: TGTGCCAGCAGTTACTCCGGACAGGGCAATGAAGCTTTCTTT. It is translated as CASSYSGQGNEAFF.

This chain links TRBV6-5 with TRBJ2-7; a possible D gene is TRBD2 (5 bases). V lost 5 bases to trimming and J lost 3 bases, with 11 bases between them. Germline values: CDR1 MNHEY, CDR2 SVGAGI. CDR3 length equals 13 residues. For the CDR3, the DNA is TGTGCCAGCAGTAGGGAAGGAGGCTACGAGCAGTACTTC. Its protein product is CASSREGGYEQYF.

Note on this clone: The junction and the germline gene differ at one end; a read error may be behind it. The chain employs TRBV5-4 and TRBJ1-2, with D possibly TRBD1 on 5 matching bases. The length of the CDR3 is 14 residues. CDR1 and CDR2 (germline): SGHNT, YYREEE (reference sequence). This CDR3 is CASSLEGRSYGHTF. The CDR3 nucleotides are TGTGCCAGCAGCCTGGAGGGGAGAAGCTATGGCCACACCTTC.

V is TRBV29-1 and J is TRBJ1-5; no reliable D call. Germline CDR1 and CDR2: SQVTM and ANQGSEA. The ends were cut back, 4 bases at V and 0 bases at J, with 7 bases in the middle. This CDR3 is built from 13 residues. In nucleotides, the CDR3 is TGCAGCGTTGCGGGTAATAGCAATCAGCCCCAGCATTTT. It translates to CSVAGNSNQPQHF.